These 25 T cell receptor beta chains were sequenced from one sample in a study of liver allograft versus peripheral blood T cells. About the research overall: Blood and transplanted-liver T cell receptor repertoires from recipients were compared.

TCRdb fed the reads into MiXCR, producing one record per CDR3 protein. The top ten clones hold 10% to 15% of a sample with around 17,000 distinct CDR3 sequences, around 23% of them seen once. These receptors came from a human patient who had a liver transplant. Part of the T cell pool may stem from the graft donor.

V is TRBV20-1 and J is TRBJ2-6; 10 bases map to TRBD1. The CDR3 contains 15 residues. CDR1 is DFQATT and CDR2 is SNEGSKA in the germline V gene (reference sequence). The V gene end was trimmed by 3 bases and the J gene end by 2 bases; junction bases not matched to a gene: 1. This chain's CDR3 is CSASGTGAGANVLTF. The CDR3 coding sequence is TGCAGTGCTAGCGGGACAGGGGCTGGGGCCAACGTCCTGACTTTC.

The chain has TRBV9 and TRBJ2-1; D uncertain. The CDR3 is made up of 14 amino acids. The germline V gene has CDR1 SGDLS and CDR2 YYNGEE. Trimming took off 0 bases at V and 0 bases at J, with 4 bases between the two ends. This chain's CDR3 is CASSVGSSYNEQFF. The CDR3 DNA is TGTGCCAGCAGCGTAGGGAGCTCCTACAATGAGCAGTTCTTC.

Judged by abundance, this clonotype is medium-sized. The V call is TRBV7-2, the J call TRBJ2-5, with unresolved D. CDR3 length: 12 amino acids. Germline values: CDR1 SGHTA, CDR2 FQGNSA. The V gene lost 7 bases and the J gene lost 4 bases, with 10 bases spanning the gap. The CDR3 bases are TGTGCCAGCAAATCCTCCGGAGAGACCCAGTACTTC. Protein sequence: CASKSSGETQYF.

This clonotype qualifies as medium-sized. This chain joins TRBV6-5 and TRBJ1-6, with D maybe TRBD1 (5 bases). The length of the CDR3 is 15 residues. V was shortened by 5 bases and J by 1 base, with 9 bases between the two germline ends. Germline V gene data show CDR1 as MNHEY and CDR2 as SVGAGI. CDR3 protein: CASSGTGSYNSPLHF. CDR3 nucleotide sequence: TGTGCCAGCAGTGGGACCGGGTCCTATAATTCACCCCTCCACTTT.

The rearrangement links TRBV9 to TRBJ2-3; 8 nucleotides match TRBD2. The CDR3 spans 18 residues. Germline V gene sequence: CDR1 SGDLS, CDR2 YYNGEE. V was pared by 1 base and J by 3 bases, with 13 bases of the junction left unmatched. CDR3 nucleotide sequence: TGTGCCAGCAGCGTAATCCCTAGGAGCGGGGGAGCGACAGATACGCAGTATTTT. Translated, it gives CASSVIPRSGGATDTQYF.

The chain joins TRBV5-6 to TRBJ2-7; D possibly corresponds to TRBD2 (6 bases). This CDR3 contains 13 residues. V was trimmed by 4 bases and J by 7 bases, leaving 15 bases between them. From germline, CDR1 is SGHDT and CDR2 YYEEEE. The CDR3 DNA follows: TGTGCCAGCAGCCGGGACTCCTTTGAAGAGCAGTACTTC. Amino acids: CASSRDSFEEQYF.

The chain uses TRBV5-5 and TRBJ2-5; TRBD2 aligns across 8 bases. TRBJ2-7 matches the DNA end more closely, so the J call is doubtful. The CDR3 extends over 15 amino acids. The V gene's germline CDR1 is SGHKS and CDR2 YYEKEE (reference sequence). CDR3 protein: CASSLGLAGHYEQYF. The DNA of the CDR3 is TGTGCCAGCAGCTTGGGCCTAGCGGGCCACTACGAGCAGTACTTC.

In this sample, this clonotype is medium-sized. The CDR3 bases are TGTGCCAGCAGCCCAGGGTCTGGGGCCAACGTCCTGACTTTC. It yields the protein CASSPGSGANVLTF. The chain couples TRBV7-2 to TRBJ2-6, with D tentatively TRBD1 (5 bases). CDR1 is SGHTA and CDR2 is FQGNSA in the germline V gene. This CDR3 is 14 amino acids long. V lost 5 bases and J 1 base, leaving 6 bases between the germline ends.

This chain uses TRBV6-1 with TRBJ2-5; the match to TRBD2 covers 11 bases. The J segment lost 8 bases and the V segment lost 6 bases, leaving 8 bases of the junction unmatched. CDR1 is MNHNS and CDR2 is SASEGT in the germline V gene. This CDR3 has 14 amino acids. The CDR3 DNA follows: TGTGCCAGCAGACTAGCGGGGGTTACGGATACCCAGTACTTC. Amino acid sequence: CASRLAGVTDTQYF.

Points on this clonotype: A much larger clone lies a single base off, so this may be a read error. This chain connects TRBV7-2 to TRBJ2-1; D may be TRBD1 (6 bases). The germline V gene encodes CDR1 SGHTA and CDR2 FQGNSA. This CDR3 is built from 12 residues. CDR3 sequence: CASSLAGGEQSF. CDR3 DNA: TGTGCCAGCAGCTTAGCAGGGGGTGAGCAGTCCTTC. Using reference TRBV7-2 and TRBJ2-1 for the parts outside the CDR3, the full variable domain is GAGVSQSPSNKVTEKGKDVELRCDPISGHTALYWYRQSLGQGLEFLIYFQGNSAPDKSGLPSDRFSAERTGGSVSTLTIQRTQQEDSAVYLCASSLAGGEQSFGPGTRLTVL.

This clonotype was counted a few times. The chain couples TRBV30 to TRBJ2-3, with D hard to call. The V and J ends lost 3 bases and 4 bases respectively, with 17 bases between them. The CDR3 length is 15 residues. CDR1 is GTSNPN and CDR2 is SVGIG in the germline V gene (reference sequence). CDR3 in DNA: TGTGCCTGGAGACTGGCCCTAGGTCGGGCAGATACGCAGTATTTT. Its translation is CAWRLALGRADTQYF.

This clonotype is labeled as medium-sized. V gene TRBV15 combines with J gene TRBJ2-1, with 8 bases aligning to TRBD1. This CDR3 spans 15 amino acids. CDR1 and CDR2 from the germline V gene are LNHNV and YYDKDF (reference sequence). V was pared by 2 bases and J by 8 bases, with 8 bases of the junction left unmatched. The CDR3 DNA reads TGTGCCACCAGCAGACCAGTGGGACAGGCCGATGAGCAGTTCTTC. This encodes CATSRPVGQADEQFF.

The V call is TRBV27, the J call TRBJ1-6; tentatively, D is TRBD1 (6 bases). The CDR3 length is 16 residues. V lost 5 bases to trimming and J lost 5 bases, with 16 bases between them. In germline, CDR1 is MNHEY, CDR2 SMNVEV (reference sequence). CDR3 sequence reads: CASSPEGGSHNSPLHF. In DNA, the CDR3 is TGTGCCAGCAGTCCCGAGGGGGGCAGCCATAATTCACCCCTCCACTTT.

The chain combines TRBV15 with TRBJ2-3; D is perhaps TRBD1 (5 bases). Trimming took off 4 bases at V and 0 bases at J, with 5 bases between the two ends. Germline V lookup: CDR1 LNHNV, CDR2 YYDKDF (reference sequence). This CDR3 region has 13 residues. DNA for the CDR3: TGTGCCACCAGCAACAGGAGCACAGATACGCAGTATTTT. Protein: CATSNRSTDTQYF. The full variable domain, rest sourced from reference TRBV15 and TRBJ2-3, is DAMVIQNPRYQVTQFGKPVTLSCSQTLNHNVMYWYQQKSSQAPKLLFHYYDKDFNNEADTPDNFQSRRPNTSFCFLDIRSPGLGDTAMYLCATSNRSTDTQYFGPGTRLTVL.

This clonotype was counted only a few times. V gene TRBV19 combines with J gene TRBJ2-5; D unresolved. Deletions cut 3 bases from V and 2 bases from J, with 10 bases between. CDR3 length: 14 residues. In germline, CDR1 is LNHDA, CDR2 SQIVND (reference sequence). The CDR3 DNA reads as TGTGCCAGTAGTATGGGGTCATCACAAGAGACCCAGTACTTC. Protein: CASSMGSSQETQYF. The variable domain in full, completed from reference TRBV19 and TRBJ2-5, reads DGGITQSPKYLFRKEGQNVTLSCEQNLNHDAMYWYRQDPGQGLRLIYYSQIVNDFQKGDIAEGYSVSREKKESFPLTVTSAQKNPTAFYLCASSMGSSQETQYFGPGTRLLVL.

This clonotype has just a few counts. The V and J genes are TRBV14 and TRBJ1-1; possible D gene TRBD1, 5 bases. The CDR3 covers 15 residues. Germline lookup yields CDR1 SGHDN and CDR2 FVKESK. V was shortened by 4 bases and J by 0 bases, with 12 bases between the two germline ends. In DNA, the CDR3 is TGTGCCAGCAGCCCTTGGGGCAGGGTGAACACTGAAGCTTTCTTT. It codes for CASSPWGRVNTEAFF.

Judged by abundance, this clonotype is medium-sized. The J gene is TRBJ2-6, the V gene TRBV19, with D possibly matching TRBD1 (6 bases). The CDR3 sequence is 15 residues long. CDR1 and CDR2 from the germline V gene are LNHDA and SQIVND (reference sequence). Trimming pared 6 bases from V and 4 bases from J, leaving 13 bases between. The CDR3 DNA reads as TGTGCCAGTAGCAACAGGGTACGCGGGGCCAACGTCCTGACTTTC. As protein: CASSNRVRGANVLTF.

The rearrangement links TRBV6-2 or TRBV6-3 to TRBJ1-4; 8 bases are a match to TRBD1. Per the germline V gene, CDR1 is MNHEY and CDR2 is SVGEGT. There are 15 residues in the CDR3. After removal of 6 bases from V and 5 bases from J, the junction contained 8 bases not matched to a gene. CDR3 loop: CASRTSRTGNEKLFF. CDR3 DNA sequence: TGTGCCAGCAGAACCTCCAGGACAGGGAATGAAAAACTGTTTTTT.

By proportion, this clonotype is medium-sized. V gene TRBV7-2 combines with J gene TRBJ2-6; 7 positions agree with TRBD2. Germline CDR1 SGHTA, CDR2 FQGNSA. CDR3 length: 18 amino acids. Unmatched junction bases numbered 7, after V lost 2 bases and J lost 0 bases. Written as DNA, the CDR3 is TGTGCCAGCAGCTTAACGTGGGACTACCCCTCTGGGGCCAACGTCCTGACTTTC. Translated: CASSLTWDYPSGANVLTF. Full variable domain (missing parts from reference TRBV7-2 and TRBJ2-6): GAGVSQSPSNKVTEKGKDVELRCDPISGHTALYWYRQSLGQGLEFLIYFQGNSAPDKSGLPSDRFSAERTGGSVSTLTIQRTQQEDSAVYLCASSLTWDYPSGANVLTFGAGSRLTVL.

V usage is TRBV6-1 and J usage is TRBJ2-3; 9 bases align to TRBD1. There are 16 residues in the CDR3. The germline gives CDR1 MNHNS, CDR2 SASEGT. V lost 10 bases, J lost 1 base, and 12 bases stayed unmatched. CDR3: CATRKVRDRGTDTQYF. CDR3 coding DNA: TGTGCCACCCGCAAAGTTCGGGACAGGGGCACAGATACGCAGTATTTT.

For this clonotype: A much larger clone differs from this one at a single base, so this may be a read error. The CDR3 DNA reads as TGTGCCAGCAACGAAAAATCCAGGGGAAGTTCACCCCTCCACTTT. Its translation: CASNEKSRGSSPLHF. The chain couples TRBV13 to TRBJ1-6; TRBD1 might be the D (6 bases). CDR1 and CDR2 from the germline V gene are PRHDT and FYEKMQ (reference sequence). Trimming pared 7 bases from V and 9 bases from J, leaving 19 bases between. The CDR3 is 15 amino acids.

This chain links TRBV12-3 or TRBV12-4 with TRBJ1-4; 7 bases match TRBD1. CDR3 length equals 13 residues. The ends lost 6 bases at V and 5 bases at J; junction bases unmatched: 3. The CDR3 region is CASREQGNEKLFF. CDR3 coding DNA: TGTGCCAGCAGGGAACAGGGGAATGAAAAACTGTTTTTT.

CDR3 bases: TGTGCCACCAGTGACTTTATACTCGGGGGGCCGTACAATGAGCAGTTCTTC. The encoded protein is CATSDFILGGPYNEQFF. V usage is TRBV24-1 and J usage is TRBJ2-1; TRBD2 might be the D (7 bases). The length of the CDR3 is 17 residues. V lost 4 bases, J lost 4 bases, and 19 bases lay in between. CDR1 and CDR2 (germline): KGHDR, SFDVKD.

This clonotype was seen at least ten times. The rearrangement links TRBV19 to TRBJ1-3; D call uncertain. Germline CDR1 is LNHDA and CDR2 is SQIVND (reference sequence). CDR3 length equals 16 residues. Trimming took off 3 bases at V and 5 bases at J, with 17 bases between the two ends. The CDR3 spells CASSMVPGSPRNTIYF. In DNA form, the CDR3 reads TGTGCCAGTAGTATGGTTCCGGGGTCCCCCCGAAACACCATATATTTT.

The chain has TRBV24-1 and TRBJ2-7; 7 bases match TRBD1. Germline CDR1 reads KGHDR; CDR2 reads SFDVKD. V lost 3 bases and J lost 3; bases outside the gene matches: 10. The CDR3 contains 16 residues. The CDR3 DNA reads TGTGCCACCAGTGATCCCCGGAGACAGGGAAGCTACGAGCAGTACTTC. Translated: CATSDPRRQGSYEQYF.